The 2 T cell receptor beta chains below were found in one sample sequenced in a study of blood T cell repertoires in COVID-19. TCRdb keeps only in-frame clones here, not all; method: immunoSEQ multiplex PCR. Among around 150,000 clones listed, approximately 88% were seen once. The sequenced material came from peripheral blood. The source of these receptors is a man aged 65 to 85 with acute or convalescent COVID-19.

The chain uses TRBV9 and TRBJ2-5, with D possibly matching TRBD1 (5 bases). The CDR3 runs to 15 residues. CDR1 and CDR2 from the germline V gene are SGDLS and YYNGEE. V lost 2 bases to trimming and J lost 8 bases, with 19 bases between them. CDR3 sequence (DNA): TGTGCCAGCAGCGTCCTCGGCGGCCCGACAGATACCCAGTACTTC. Translating it yields CASSVLGGPTDTQYF. Filled out from reference TRBV9 and TRBJ2-5, the complete variable domain reads DSGVTQTPKHLITATGQRVTLRCSPRSGDLSVYWYQQSLDQGLQFLIQYYNGEERAKGNILERFSAQQFPDLHSELNLSSLELGDSALYFCASSVLGGPTDTQYFGPGTRLLVL.

The chain has TRBV25-1 and TRBJ1-1; tentatively, D is TRBD1 (6 bases). V was clipped by 3 bases and J by 5 bases, with 13 bases between them. The germline gives CDR1 MGHDK, CDR2 SYGVNS. The CDR3 sequence is 14 residues long. This CDR3 reads CASSDRQVGTEAFF. The CDR3 DNA is TGTGCCAGCAGTGATCGACAGGTAGGAACTGAAGCTTTCTTT.